This T cell receptor beta chain is drawn from a study of spatial heterogeneity in lung cancer. At the level of the study: As counted in raw reads, each unique TCR and UMI combination appeared more than ten times on average.

Single TCR cDNA molecules each had their own unique molecular identifier. TCRdb re-called the 5' RACE reads through MiXCR, storing one row per CDR3 protein. Found here are tens of thousands of distinct CDR3 sequences, approximately 8.2% of them singletons; the top ten hold about 7.1%. The V end lost 1 base, the J end lost 5 bases, and 18 bases lay between the germline ends. The CDR3 is 16 residues long. CDR1 and CDR2 from the germline V gene are SGHRS and YFSETQ. As to time point: sample taken at primary tumor resection. Tumor, nontumor lung or frozen PBMC supplied whole RNA that was sequenced unsorted.

The chain combines TRBV5-1 with TRBJ1-1; D ambiguous. The specimen was PBMCs, collected at surgery. The clonotype was recovered from a male donor with early-stage non-small cell lung cancer. As DNA, the CDR3 is TGCGCCAGCAGCTTGCCTAAGTCAGGAGGCGGTACTGAAGCTTTCTTT. It translates to CASSLPKSGGGTEAFF.